Sequencing of this T cell receptor (beta chain) was carried out in a study of T cells in Graves' hyperthyroidism and ophthalmopathy (dated by TCRdb to between 2018 and 2021). Some background on the complete study: Peripheral blood samples were taken at initial diagnosis, before any treatment was given. TCR V-J signatures able to tell the groups apart were searched for in a discovery cohort of approximately 95 patients, of whom 43 had Graves' ophthalmopathy and 55 to 65 had stable Graves' hyperthyroidism. An independent validation cohort of around 19 hyperthyroidism patients and approximately 17 patients who later progressed to ophthalmopathy tested prospective prediction of ophthalmopathy. The roughly 91 discovery patients were randomly divided into training and test sets at a 7:3 ratio. Thyroid tissue and blood T-cell repertoires from six Graves' hyperthyroidism patients were also compared in the study. Once sampling was done, hyperthyroidism patients were given methimazole at a starting dose of 30 mg daily, whereas ophthalmopathy patients were given high-dose intravenous methylprednisolone. The paper describes TCR Vbeta CDR3 sequencing of 140 or so peripheral blood samples, made up of some 42 ophthalmopathy patients, some 76 hyperthyroidism patients and 17 progressor patients. What the authors observed across the whole study: During validation, the model predicted progression to ophthalmopathy a median of around 7 months ahead of onset, with around 65% sensitivity and roughly 75% specificity. No statistical method was used to fix the sample size in advance, and group allocation was not hidden from the investigators. Most expanded thyroid clonotypes (frequency above 0.001) were also detected in blood, suggesting blood repertoires may reflect thyroid immune responses. Ophthalmopathy was separated from stable hyperthyroidism by a 13 V-J signature model, with roughly 88% sensitivity and 81% to 82% specificity obtained in cross-validation and 80%/75% obtained in testing.

Amplification of TCR beta CDR3 regions was carried out from RNA transcripts. A first-round RT-PCR of the TCR CDR3 used the HTBI primer set with the Qiagen OneStep RT-PCR kit. A second multiplex PCR round built the libraries, followed by size selection and purification. Paired-end sequencing of the libraries was performed with 100 bp reads on an Illumina HiSeq2000. The authors' analysis ran thus. Raw data were processed with SOAPnuke, discarding reads with adapters, uncalled bases, mean Phred below 15, or no exact constant-primer or identifier match. High-quality paired reads were merged using COPE v1.2.5, and each unique nucleotide sequence was defined as a clonotype. MiTCR v1.1 was used to align clonotypes to the IMGT TRBV, TRBD and TRBJ reference segments. Analysis was restricted to V-J combinations with a frequency above 0.0001, which covered over 98% of repertoires. The TCS score was defined as the ratio of F50 (clonal expansion) to E x V (chaos), calculated using BLOSUM62-based TCRdist between CDR3 peptides within each V-J. Welch's t-statistics and random forest reduced just over 500 V-J features to 13, which were used in a naive Bayes classifier (R e1071). TCRdb reworked the public reads: Q25 trimming with fastp, MiXCR clone assembly, productive beta chains retained. When rows share a CDR3 protein, they turn into one entry using the most common DNA and genes. TCRdb's processing, not the study's, gives the V and J calls here. A total of around 280,000 distinct CDR3 sequences appear in this sample, roughly 13% of them only once. The top ten clonotypes cover roughly 7.9% of the sample.

In this sample, this clonotype turned up many times. The antigen it binds to is not known. No base-level quality is on record; no much larger clone is a single base apart. CDR1 and CDR2 are drawn from the germline V gene (reference sequence): LGHDT, YNNKEL. Trimming costs V 1 base and J 6 bases, and their ends lie 10 bases apart. Measured from the cysteine to the phenylalanine, the CDR3 is 13 residues long. Only the CDR3 part of the read is kept: 39 bases, read in frame from the first base. Graves' hyperthyroidism was defined as stable when no progression to ophthalmopathy occurred over 18 months of follow-up. Hyperthyroidism patients were newly diagnosed, had a disease duration of under 2 months, and were aged 18 to 65 years. Exclusion was applied to patients with uncontrolled infections, other autoimmune diseases, pregnancy or lactation. Diagnoses were based on clinical symptoms, serum thyroxine and TRAb, thyroid ultrasound and orbital computed tomography. Ficoll-Paque density gradient centrifugation was used to isolate PBMCs from 8 to 10 ml of fresh peripheral blood. Total RNA was extracted using Trizol reagent, and RNA quality was assessed on an Agilent 2100 Bioanalyzer.

The clonotype was recovered from a woman aged 40 to 55 with Graves' hyperthyroidism. The sequence joins TRBV3-1 to TRBJ2-7; the D gene is perhaps TRBD1, from 5 matching bases. The sequencing sample was made of blood. For the CDR3, the sequence is CASSQVLGREQYF. The DNA sequence is as follows: TGTGCCAGCAGCCAAGTATTGGGGCGCGAGCAGTACTTC.